This TCR beta chain is drawn from a study of control samples from healthy donors and cancer patients. TCRdb keeps only in-frame clones here, not all; method: immunoSEQ multiplex PCR. The sample includes about 52,000 clones, around 95% of them seen just once. With 6 bases clipped from V and 4 bases from J, the junction kept 3 bases outside the gene matches. Germline V gives CDR1 KGHSH, CDR2 LQKENI. The CDR3 extends over 12 amino acids. J is TRBJ2-7 and V is TRBV18, with 7 bases fitting TRBD2. Sequenced: blood. The TCR originated in a man aged 30 to 45 in good health. The CDR3 DNA is TGTGCCAGCTCCAGCGGGGTTTACGAGCAGTACTTC. Translation: CASSSGVYEQYF.